This record looks at one T cell receptor beta chain sequence and its context. Its antigen is undetermined. Amplification targeted TCR beta CDR3 regions from RNA transcripts. TCR CDR3 underwent first-round RT-PCR with the HTBI primer set. TCRdb reprocessed the multiplex PCR reads with MiXCR, giving one entry per CDR3 protein. Seen here are 300,000 to 450,000 distinct CDR3 sequences, 15% to 19% observed once, and the top ten hold around 30%. The record originates from a study of T cells in Graves' hyperthyroidism and ophthalmopathy. Thyroid ultrasound and orbital computed tomography, with clinical symptoms and serum thyroxine and TRAb, informed diagnoses. The blood was taken when hyperthyroidism was first diagnosed, before any ophthalmopathy symptoms showed up. Whole-study findings and limits: Blood shared most expanded thyroid clonotypes above 0.001.

V shed 2 bases and J 4 bases; nucleotides not matched to a gene: 3. CDR3 size: 16 residues. CDR1 and CDR2 from the germline V gene are LGHDT and YNNKEL (reference sequence). V and J are TRBV3-1 and TRBJ2-2; 11 bases agree with TRBD2. The sequencing input was blood. The source of this sequence is a young woman with Graves' hyperthyroidism that later progressed to Graves' ophthalmopathy. CDR3 residues: CASSQLGLAGTGELFF. The DNA for the CDR3 is TGTGCCAGCAGCCAATTAGGACTAGCGGGCACCGGGGAGCTGTTTTTT.